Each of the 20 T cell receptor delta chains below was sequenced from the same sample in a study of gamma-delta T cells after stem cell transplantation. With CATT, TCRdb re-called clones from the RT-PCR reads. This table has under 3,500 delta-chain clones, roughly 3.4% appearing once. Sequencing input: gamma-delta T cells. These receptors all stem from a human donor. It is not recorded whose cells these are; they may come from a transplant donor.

This CDR3 is CATLGAPTDKLIF. CDR3 in DNA: TGTGCCACACTGGGGGCCCCTACCGATAAACTCATCTTT. J is TRDJ1 and V is TRDV2, with TRDD3 matching 8 bases. Germline V gene sequence: CDR1 GEAIGNYY, CDR2 EKD. The CDR3 has 13 amino acids. V lost 9 bases and J lost 2; bases outside the gene matches: 7.

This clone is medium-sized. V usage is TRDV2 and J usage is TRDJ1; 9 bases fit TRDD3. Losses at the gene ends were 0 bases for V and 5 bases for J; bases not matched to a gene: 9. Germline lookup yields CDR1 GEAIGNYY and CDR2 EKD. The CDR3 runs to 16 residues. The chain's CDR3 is CACDTLGDHQTDKLIF. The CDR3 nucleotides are TGTGCCTGTGACACCCTGGGGGATCATCAAACGGATAAACTCATCTTT.

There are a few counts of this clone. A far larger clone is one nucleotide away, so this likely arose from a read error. CDR3 bases: TGTGCCTGTGACACCCCTTTCTTACTGGGGGATACGGGCGCGTCGGCCGATAAACCCATCTTT. This translates into CACDTPFLLGDTGASADKPIF. The rearrangement links TRDV2 to TRDJ1; 13 bases agree with TRDD3. The CDR3 totals 21 residues. Germline-derived CDR1 and CDR2 are GEAIGNYY and EKD.

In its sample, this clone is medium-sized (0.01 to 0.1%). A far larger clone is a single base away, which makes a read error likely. The CDR3 loop is CACDVLGDTYKPIF. For the CDR3, the DNA is TGTGCCTGTGATGTACTGGGGGATACCTATAAACCCATCTTT. The gene calls are TRDV2 and TRDJ1; 12 positions agree with TRDD3. The germline V gene has CDR1 GEAIGNYY and CDR2 EKD. The CDR3 totals 14 residues.

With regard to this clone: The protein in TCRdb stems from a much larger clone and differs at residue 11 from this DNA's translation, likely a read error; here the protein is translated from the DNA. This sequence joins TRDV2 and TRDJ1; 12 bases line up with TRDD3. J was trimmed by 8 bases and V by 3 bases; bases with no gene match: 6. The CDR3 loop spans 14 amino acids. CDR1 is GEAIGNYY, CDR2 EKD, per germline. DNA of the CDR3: TGTGCCTGTGACGCGGTACTGGGGGATACCAAACTCATCTTT. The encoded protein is CACDAVLGDTKLIF.

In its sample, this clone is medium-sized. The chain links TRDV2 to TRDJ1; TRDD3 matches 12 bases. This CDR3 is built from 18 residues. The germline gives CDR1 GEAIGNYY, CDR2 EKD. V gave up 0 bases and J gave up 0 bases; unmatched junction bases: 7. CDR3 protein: CACDTLTGGYLYTDKLIF. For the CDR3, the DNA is TGTGCCTGTGACACCCTTACTGGGGGATACTTGTACACCGATAAACTCATCTTT.

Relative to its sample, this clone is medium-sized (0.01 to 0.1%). For the CDR3, the DNA is TGTGCCTGTGACACGGGAACTGGGGGAACCCTCGGCTCCTGGGACACCCGACAGATGTTTTTC. Translating it yields CACDTGTGGTLGSWDTRQMFF. The chain is built from TRDV2 and TRDJ3; TRDD3 matches at 9 bases. Germline V gene sequence: CDR1 GEAIGNYY, CDR2 EKD. This CDR3 has 21 amino acids. V lost 1 base to trimming and J lost 0 bases; unmatched junction nucleotides: 12.

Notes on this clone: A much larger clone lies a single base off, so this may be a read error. The CDR3 coding sequence is TGTGCCTGTGACTCGCTGGGGGCTAGAGGAGATAAACTCATCTTT. This sequence encodes CACDSLGARGDKLIF. This chain joins TRDV2 and TRDJ1; 7 bases map to TRDD3. CDR1 and CDR2 from the germline V gene are GEAIGNYY and EKD. The CDR3 has 15 amino acids. J was trimmed by 5 bases and V by 3 bases; bases with no gene match: 11.

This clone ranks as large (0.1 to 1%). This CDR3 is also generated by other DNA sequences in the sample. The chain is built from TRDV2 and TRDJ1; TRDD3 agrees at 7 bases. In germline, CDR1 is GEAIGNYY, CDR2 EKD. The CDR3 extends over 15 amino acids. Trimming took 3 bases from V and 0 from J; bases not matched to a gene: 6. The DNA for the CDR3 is TGTGCCTGTGACCCCGTGGGGGAATACACCGATAAACTCATCTTT. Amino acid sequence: CACDPVGEYTDKLIF.

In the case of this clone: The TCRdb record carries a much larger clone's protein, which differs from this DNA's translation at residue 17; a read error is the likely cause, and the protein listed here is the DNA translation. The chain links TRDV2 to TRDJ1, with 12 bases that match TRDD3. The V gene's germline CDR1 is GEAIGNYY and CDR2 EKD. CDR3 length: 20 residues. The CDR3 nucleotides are TGTGCCTGTGACACCATTGTACTGGGGGATACATCTTCTTATCCCGATGAACTCATCTTT. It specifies CACDTIVLGDTSSYPDELIF.

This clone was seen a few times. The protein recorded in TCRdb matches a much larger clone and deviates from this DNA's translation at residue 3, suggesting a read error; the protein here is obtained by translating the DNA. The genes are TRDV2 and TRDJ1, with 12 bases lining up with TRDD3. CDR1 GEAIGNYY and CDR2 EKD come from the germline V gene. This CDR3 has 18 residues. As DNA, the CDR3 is TGTGCCCGTGATCCGGTCGCCGACTGGGGGATACAGTTCGATAAACTCATCTTT. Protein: CARDPVADWGIQFDKLIF.

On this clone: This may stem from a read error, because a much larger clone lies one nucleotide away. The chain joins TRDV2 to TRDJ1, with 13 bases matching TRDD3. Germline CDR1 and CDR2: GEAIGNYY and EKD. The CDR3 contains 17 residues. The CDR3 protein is CAGDAVLGDTDTDKLIF. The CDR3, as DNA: TGTGCCGGTGACGCCGTACTGGGGGATACGGACACCGATAAACTCATCTTT.

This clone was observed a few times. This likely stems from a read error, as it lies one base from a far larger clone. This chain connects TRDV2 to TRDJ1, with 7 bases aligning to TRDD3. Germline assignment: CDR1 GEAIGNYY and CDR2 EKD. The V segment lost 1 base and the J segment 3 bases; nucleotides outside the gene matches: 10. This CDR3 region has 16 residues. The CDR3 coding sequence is TGTGCCTGTGACACGCTGGGGGGTATCGTCGCCGATAAACTCATCTTT. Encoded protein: CACDTLGGIVADKLIF.

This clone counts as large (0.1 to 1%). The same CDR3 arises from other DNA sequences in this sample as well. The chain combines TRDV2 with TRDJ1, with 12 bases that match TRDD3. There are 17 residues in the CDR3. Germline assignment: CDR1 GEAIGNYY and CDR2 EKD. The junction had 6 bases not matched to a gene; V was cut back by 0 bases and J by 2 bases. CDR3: CACDTVDWGIHTDKLIF. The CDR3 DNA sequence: TGTGCCTGTGACACCGTGGACTGGGGGATACATACCGATAAACTCATCTTT.

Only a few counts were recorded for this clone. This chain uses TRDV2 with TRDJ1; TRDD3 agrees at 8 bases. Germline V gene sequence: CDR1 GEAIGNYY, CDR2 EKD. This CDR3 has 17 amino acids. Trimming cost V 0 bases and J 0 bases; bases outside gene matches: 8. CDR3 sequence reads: CACDTLLGVRYTDKLIF. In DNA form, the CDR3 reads TGTGCCTGTGACACCCTACTGGGGGTTCGGTACACCGATAAACTCATCTTT.

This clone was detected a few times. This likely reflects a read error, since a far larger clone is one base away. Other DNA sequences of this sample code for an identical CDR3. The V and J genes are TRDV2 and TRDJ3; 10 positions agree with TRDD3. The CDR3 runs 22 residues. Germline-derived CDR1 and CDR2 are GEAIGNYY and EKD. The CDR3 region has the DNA TGCGCCTGTGACACTTTCCCGGGTGGGGGATACTCAAGCTCCTGGGACACCCGACAGATGTTTTTC. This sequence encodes CACDTFPGGGYSSSWDTRQMFF.

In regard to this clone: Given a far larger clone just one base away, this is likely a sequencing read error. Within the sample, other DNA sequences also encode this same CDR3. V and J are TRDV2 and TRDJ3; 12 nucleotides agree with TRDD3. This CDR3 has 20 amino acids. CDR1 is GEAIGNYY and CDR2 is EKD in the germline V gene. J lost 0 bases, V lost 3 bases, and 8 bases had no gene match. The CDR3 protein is CACDPVLGDTSSWDTRQMFF. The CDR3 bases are TGTGCCTGTGACCCCGTACTGGGGGATACTAGCTCCTGGGACACCCGACAGATGTTTTTC.

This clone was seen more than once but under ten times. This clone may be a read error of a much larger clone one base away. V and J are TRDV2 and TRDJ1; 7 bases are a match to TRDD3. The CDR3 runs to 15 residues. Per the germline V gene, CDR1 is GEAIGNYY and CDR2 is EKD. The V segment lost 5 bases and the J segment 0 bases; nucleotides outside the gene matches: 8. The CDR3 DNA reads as TGTGCCTGTGGCACGTTGCTGGGGGACACCGATAAACTCATCTTT. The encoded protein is CACGTLLGDTDKLIF.

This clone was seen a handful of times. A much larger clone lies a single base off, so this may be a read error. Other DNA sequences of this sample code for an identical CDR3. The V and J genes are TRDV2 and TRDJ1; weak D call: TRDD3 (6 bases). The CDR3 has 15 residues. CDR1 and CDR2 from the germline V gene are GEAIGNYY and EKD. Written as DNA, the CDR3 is TGCGCCTGTGACACCGTTGGGGGTCCACGCGATAAACTCATCTTT. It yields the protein CACDTVGGPRDKLIF.

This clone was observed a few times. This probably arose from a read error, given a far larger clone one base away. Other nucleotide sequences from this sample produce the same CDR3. The DNA of the CDR3 is TGTGCCTGTGATACCGTCGGGGATCGACCGTACACCGATAAACTCATCTTT. Translation: CACDTVGDRPYTDKLIF. The chain carries TRDV2 and TRDJ1; TRDD3 might be the D (6 bases). The ends were cut back, 4 bases at V and 0 bases at J, with 20 bases in the middle. This CDR3 has 17 residues. CDR1 and CDR2 (germline): GEAIGNYY, EKD.